These 31 T cell receptor beta chains came from one sample sequenced in a study of blood T cell repertoires in COVID-19. Sequenced by immunoSEQ multiplex PCR; TCRdb stores in-frame clones only, minus some. Among 300,000 or so clones, 65% to 90% were seen once, and the ten largest hold 10%. The sequencing input was PBMCs or T cells enriched from blood (not recorded which). The receptors derive from a young woman who had recovered from COVID-19.

The chain uses TRBV10-3 and TRBJ1-5; D may be TRBD1 (6 bases). Between the trimmed V and J ends, which lost 5 bases and 3 bases, there was a span of 8 bases. The CDR3 runs to 13 residues. The germline gives CDR1 ENHRY, CDR2 SYGVKD. CDR3 coding DNA: TGTGCCATCAGTTACAGGGTCAATCAGCCCCAGCATTTT. This gives the protein CAISYRVNQPQHF.

The chain couples TRBV3-1 (or the pseudogene TRBV3-2) to TRBJ2-1, with D tentatively TRBD1 (5 bases). Looked up from germline, CDR1 is LGHDT and CDR2 is YNNKEL (reference sequence). The CDR3 runs to 13 residues. The V end lost 1 base, the J end lost 7 bases, and 8 bases lay between the germline ends. DNA of the CDR3: TGTGCCAGCAGCCAAGGGCCAGGGAATGAGCAGTTCTTC. Translating gives CASSQGPGNEQFF.

The genes are TRBV28 and TRBJ1-1, with a weak D call TRBD1 (5 bases). Germline V gene data show CDR1 as MDHEN and CDR2 as SYDVKM. V was cut by 3 bases and J by 2 bases, with 7 bases left in between. This CDR3 is built from 13 residues. CDR3 nucleotides: TGTGCCAGCAGTTTGGGGCAAAACACTGAAGCTTTCTTT. It is translated as CASSLGQNTEAFF. The complete variable domain, with remaining parts taken from reference TRBV28 and TRBJ1-1, reads DVKVTQSSRYLVKRTGEKVFLECVQDMDHENMFWYRQDPGLGLRLIYFSYDVKMKEKGDIPEGYSVSREKKERFSLILESASTNQTSMYLCASSLGQNTEAFFGQGTRLTVV.

The V and J genes are TRBV30 and TRBJ1-2; D unresolved. Germline V gene lookup returns CDR1 GTSNPN and CDR2 SVGIG (reference sequence). The CDR3 loop spans 11 amino acids. V lost 2 bases to trimming and J lost 4 bases, with 5 bases between them. The DNA of the CDR3 is TGTGCCTGGAGTCTGAGCTATGGCTACACCTTC. Its protein is CAWSLSYGYTF.

The chain joins TRBV6-5 to TRBJ2-5; a weak D match, TRBD2 (6 bases). Deletions cut 7 bases from V and 1 base from J, with 16 bases between. Germline CDR1 is MNHEY and CDR2 is SVGAGI. This CDR3 spans 15 amino acids. The chain's CDR3 is CASTESPGVQETQYF. The CDR3 coding sequence is TGTGCCAGCACCGAGTCCCCGGGGGTCCAAGAGACCCAGTACTTC.

This chain uses TRBV24-1 with TRBJ2-4; a possible D gene is TRBD2 (6 bases). The V and J ends lost 4 bases and 0 bases respectively, with 9 bases between them. This CDR3 region has 15 residues. CDR1 is KGHDR, CDR2 SFDVKD, per germline. CDR3 DNA: TGTGCCACCAGTGAGGGGGGAGTAGCCAAAAACATTCAGTACTTC. Amino acids: CATSEGGVAKNIQYF.

A single count supports this clone. The J gene is TRBJ2-7, the V gene TRBV2, with 11 nucleotides matching TRBD2. The CDR3 contains 15 residues. Germline V CDR1 and CDR2: SNHLY, FYNNEI. V lost 2 bases and J lost 1; bases outside the gene matches: 1. The CDR3 region is CASSELAGGSYEQYF. CDR3 sequence (DNA): TGTGCCAGCAGTGAACTAGCGGGGGGTTCCTACGAGCAGTACTTC.

The V call is TRBV4-1, the J call TRBJ1-1; 10 bases line up with TRBD1. J gave up 1 base and V 3 bases, and 2 bases lay outside the gene matches. Germline-derived CDR1 and CDR2 are MGHRA and YSYEKL. The CDR3 extends over 15 amino acids. In DNA, the CDR3 is TGCGCCAGCAGCCAGGGGGACAGGGGGAACACTGAAGCTTTCTTT. Translation gives CASSQGDRGNTEAFF.

V gene TRBV29-1 combines with J gene TRBJ1-2; TRBD1 is a possible D gene (5 bases). The V gene lost 4 bases and the J gene lost 2 bases, with 8 bases spanning the gap. The CDR3 runs 12 residues. Per the germline V gene, CDR1 is SQVTM and CDR2 is ANQGSEA. The CDR3 coding sequence is TGCAGCGTTGTATCAGGGAACTATGGCTACACCTTC. As protein: CSVVSGNYGYTF. The full variable domain, its missing parts supplied by reference TRBV29-1 and TRBJ1-2, is SAVISQKPSRDICQRGTSLTIQCQVDSQVTMMFWYRQQPGQSLTLIATANQGSEATYESGFVIDKFPISRPNLTFSTLTVSNMSPEDSSIYLCSVVSGNYGYTFGSGTRLTVV.

In the case of this clone: The identical CDR3 is also encoded by other nucleotide sequences in the sample. The chain joins TRBV18 to TRBJ1-2, with 8 nucleotides matching TRBD1. CDR1 and CDR2 (germline): KGHSH, LQKENI. V lost 3 bases and J lost 8; bases outside the gene matches: 2. This CDR3 has 12 amino acids. CDR3 residues: CASSPDRGGYTF. The CDR3 DNA reads as TGTGCCAGCTCACCCGACAGGGGCGGCTACACCTTC.

The chain employs TRBV7-2 and TRBJ2-3, with 8 bases matching TRBD2. This CDR3 is 17 amino acids long. Germline V gene lookup returns CDR1 SGHTA and CDR2 FQGNSA. J gave up 8 bases and V 5 bases, and 18 bases lay outside the gene matches. The DNA of the CDR3 is TGTGCCAGCAGCAAAGGACTAGCTCTGCCAAAAGGGGTTACGCAGTATTTT. Its translation: CASSKGLALPKGVTQYF.

This clone was seen once. The gene calls are TRBV7-8 and TRBJ1-5; 9 bases are shared with TRBD1. Germline loops: CDR1 SGHVS, CDR2 FQNEAQ. The CDR3 loop spans 14 amino acids. V shed 5 bases and J 6 bases; nucleotides not matched to a gene: 5. The CDR3 DNA reads TGTGCCAGCAGCCTAGAGGACAGGGGTCAGCCCCAGCATTTT. Protein product: CASSLEDRGQPQHF.

The V gene is TRBV28, the J gene TRBJ1-1; D remains ambiguous. From germline, CDR1 is MDHEN and CDR2 SYDVKM. Trimming removed 11 bases at V and 5 bases at J, with 21 bases between. The CDR3 is made up of 14 amino acids. The CDR3 reads CAAVRGDPRTEAFF. The CDR3 DNA reads as TGTGCCGCAGTTCGGGGAGACCCGAGGACTGAAGCTTTCTTT.

The rearrangement uses TRBV5-1 and TRBJ2-7; 9 nucleotides match TRBD1. This CDR3 comprises 16 residues. V shed 0 bases, J shed 1 base, and the junction held 5 bases outside the gene matches. Germline lookup yields CDR1 SGHRS and CDR2 YFSETQ. The CDR3 loop is CASSLARDRVSYEQYF. For the CDR3, the DNA is TGCGCCAGCAGCTTGGCCCGGGACAGGGTTTCCTACGAGCAGTACTTC.

The CDR3 sequence: CASSLPGQGLAQYF. The CDR3 DNA follows: TGTGCCAGCAGCTTACCGGGACAAGGATTGGCGCAGTATTTT. The chain couples TRBV7-8 to TRBJ2-3, with D perhaps TRBD1 (6 bases). V was clipped by 2 bases and J by 10 bases, with 16 bases between them. CDR1 and CDR2 from the germline V gene are SGHVS and FQNEAQ. CDR3 size: 14 residues.

The chain couples TRBV12-3 or TRBV12-4 to TRBJ1-1; D is unclear. Trimming pared 4 bases from V and 7 bases from J, leaving 7 bases between. The CDR3 contains 11 residues. The CDR3 reads CASSSPIEAFF. DNA for the CDR3: TGTGCCAGCAGTTCTCCTATTGAAGCTTTCTTT.

The sample holds one count of this clone. V is TRBV28 and J is TRBJ1-2; 10 nucleotides line up with TRBD1. Germline loops: CDR1 MDHEN, CDR2 SYDVKM. CDR3 length: 13 amino acids. V trimming: 6 bases; J trimming: 8 bases; junction bases outside the gene matches: 6. As DNA, the CDR3 is TGTGCCAGCAGGACAGGGGGCCCCTACGGCTACACCTTC. This codes for CASRTGGPYGYTF.

J is TRBJ1-2 and V is TRBV18; D might be TRBD1 (6 bases). Trimming stripped 3 bases from V and 7 bases from J, with 12 bases between. Germline assignment: CDR1 KGHSH and CDR2 LQKENI. The CDR3 length is 13 residues. CDR3 protein: CASSPYGQFGYTF. As DNA, the CDR3 is TGTGCCAGCTCACCCTACGGACAGTTTGGCTACACCTTC. The full variable domain, in which reference TRBV18 and TRBJ1-2 provide the parts outside the CDR3, is NAGVMQNPRHLVRRRGQEARLRCSPMKGHSHVYWYRQLPEEGLKFMVYLQKENIIDESGMPKERFSAEFPKEGPSILRIQQVVRGDSAAYFCASSPYGQFGYTFGSGTRLTVV.

The gene calls are TRBV30 and TRBJ1-5; D possibly corresponds to TRBD1 (5 bases). Germline V gives CDR1 GTSNPN, CDR2 SVGIG (reference sequence). The CDR3 has 14 amino acids. With 5 bases removed from V and 5 bases from J, the gap between germline ends came to 16 bases. The CDR3 DNA is TGTGCCTGGGGGGATCGGGGAGGGGATCAGCCCCAGCATTTT. Translated, it gives CAWGDRGGDQPQHF.

The chain is built from TRBV7-3 and TRBJ2-3; no firm D call. Germline V gene sequence: CDR1 SGHTA, CDR2 FQGTGA. V lost 1 base and J lost 1, with 9 bases in between. The CDR3 is 15 amino acids. This CDR3 reads CASSLIPQGTDTQYF. Written as DNA, the CDR3 is TGTGCCAGCAGCTTAATCCCGCAGGGCACAGATACGCAGTATTTT.

CDR3 sequence (DNA): TGTGCCAGCAGCCCGATTCCGGGACAGGGTGCTGTCGAGCAGTACTTC. Its translation is CASSPIPGQGAVEQYF. The chain links TRBV5-4 to TRBJ2-7; TRBD1 matches at 9 bases. This CDR3 has 16 residues. Germline V gene sequence: CDR1 SGHNT, CDR2 YYREEE (reference sequence). With 4 bases clipped from V and 6 bases from J, the junction kept 14 bases outside the gene matches.

A few counts support this clone. This sequence joins TRBV21-1 and TRBJ1-5. TRBV21-1 is a pseudogene segment. The CDR3 is made up of 19 amino acids. The CDR3 nucleotides read TGTGCCAGCAGCAAAGTGGAGGGTATGAATATTGAAAGCAATCAGCCCCAGCATTTT. Residues: CASSKVEGMNIESNQPQHF.

The chain combines TRBV10-3 with TRBJ2-1; TRBD2 matches at 10 bases. Unmatched junction bases numbered 7, after V lost 7 bases and J lost 1 base. Germline V gene lookup returns CDR1 ENHRY and CDR2 SYGVKD. The CDR3 loop spans 16 amino acids. For the CDR3, the DNA is TGTGCCATCATACGGGCTAGCGGGGGTTCCTACAATGAGCAGTTCTTC. Encoded protein: CAIIRASGGSYNEQFF.

V and J are TRBV7-9 and TRBJ2-7; 8 nucleotides align to TRBD1. CDR1 and CDR2 from the germline V gene are SEHNR and FQNEAQ (reference sequence). After removal of 2 bases from V and 5 bases from J, the junction contained 8 bases not matched to a gene. The CDR3 loop spans 15 amino acids. CDR3 in amino acids: CASSLFTGGIDEQYF. Written as DNA, the CDR3 is TGTGCCAGCAGCTTATTTACAGGGGGTATCGACGAGCAGTACTTC.

The rearrangement joins TRBV28 to TRBJ2-1; TRBD1 aligns across 7 bases. The germline CDR1 and CDR2 sequences are MDHEN and SYDVKM. Trimming removed 6 bases from V and 10 bases from J; junction bases left unmatched: 9. This CDR3 has 13 residues. The CDR3 region has the DNA TGTGCCAGCAGCCCGGGCCCGGGACAGGAGCAGTTCTTC. It encodes CASSPGPGQEQFF. The variable domain in full, completed from reference TRBV28 and TRBJ2-1, reads DVKVTQSSRYLVKRTGEKVFLECVQDMDHENMFWYRQDPGLGLRLIYFSYDVKMKEKGDIPEGYSVSREKKERFSLILESASTNQTSMYLCASSPGPGQEQFFGPGTRLTVL.

This chain joins TRBV6-5 and TRBJ2-3; possibly TRBD1 for D (5 bases). The CDR3 covers 14 residues. Germline V gene data show CDR1 as MNHEY and CDR2 as SVGAGI. The germline V and J ends were trimmed by 8 bases and 0 bases, with 12 bases remaining between them. The CDR3 DNA reads as TGTGCCAGCTCCAGGGTGTCTAGCACAGATACGCAGTATTTT. Its translation is CASSRVSSTDTQYF.

V usage is TRBV20-1 and J usage is TRBJ2-1; D might be TRBD2 (5 bases). Germline CDR1 and CDR2: DFQATT and SNEGSKA (reference sequence). Between the trimmed V and J ends, which lost 5 bases and 12 bases, there was a span of 14 bases. The CDR3 has 11 residues. The CDR3 reads CSAWASGRQFF. The CDR3 nucleotides read TGCAGTGCTTGGGCTTCGGGGAGGCAGTTCTTC.

The rearrangement uses TRBV28 and TRBJ1-2; D is unclear. There are 11 residues in the CDR3. Per the germline V gene, CDR1 is MDHEN and CDR2 is SYDVKM. V dropped 2 bases and J dropped 7 bases, with 5 bases sitting between them. This CDR3 is CASSLPVGYTF. The DNA of the CDR3 is TGTGCCAGCAGTTTACCAGTTGGCTACACCTTC.

The chain carries TRBV6-5 and TRBJ1-4; 8 positions match TRBD1. This CDR3 is 13 amino acids long. With 8 bases clipped from V and 11 bases from J, the junction kept 10 bases outside the gene matches. Germline CDR1 reads MNHEY; CDR2 reads SVGAGI. The CDR3 DNA reads TGTGCCAGCGGAGGGACGGACAGGGACAAACTGTTTTTT. Amino acids: CASGGTDRDKLFF.

This clone was detected once. The chain links TRBV28 to TRBJ2-7; D is unclear. The CDR3 has 12 amino acids. V was trimmed by 8 bases and J by 5 bases, leaving 13 bases between them. Germline CDR1 MDHEN, CDR2 SYDVKM. The CDR3 coding sequence is TGTGCCAGCCAGACAATGTCGAACGAGCAGTACTTC. Translation gives CASQTMSNEQYF.

The V and J genes are TRBV6-6 and TRBJ1-5; 9 nucleotides match TRBD1. The CDR3 runs to 18 residues. V shed 5 bases and J 0 bases; nucleotides not matched to a gene: 11. Per germline, CDR1 MNHNY and CDR2 SVGAGI (reference sequence). The CDR3 sequence is CASSPTGGSDYSNQPQHF. The CDR3 DNA sequence: TGTGCCAGCAGTCCGACAGGGGGAAGCGATTATAGCAATCAGCCCCAGCATTTT.